The clone carrying this TCR beta chain was seen repeatedly, ten times or more. The antigen remains unidentified. It was considered stable Graves' hyperthyroidism when ophthalmopathy did not progress within 18 months. Diagnosing involved the use of clinical symptoms, serum thyroxine and TRAb, thyroid ultrasound and orbital computed tomography. The sample comes from a study of T cells in Graves' hyperthyroidism and ophthalmopathy. Looking at the study overall: At the time of initial diagnosis and before any treatment, peripheral blood was collected. Study-wide points: With a median lead of around 5.9 months before onset, the model predicted ophthalmopathy.

Amplification of TCR beta CDR3 regions used RNA as the template. The HTBI set primed first-round TCR CDR3 RT-PCR. From the multiplex PCR reads, TCRdb called clonotypes with MiXCR, one entry per CDR3 protein. The data contain a few hundred thousand distinct CDR3 sequences, approximately 20% of them singletons. V lost 1 base and J 4 bases, leaving 21 bases between the germline ends. Germline V CDR1 and CDR2: SGHDT, YYEEEE. CDR3 length equals 18 residues. The clonotype originates from a woman aged 18-35 years with Graves' hyperthyroidism. Sequencing was performed on blood. The chain is built from TRBV5-6 and TRBJ1-5; weak D call: TRBD1 (5 bases). The CDR3 region has the DNA TGTGCCAGCAGCTTGACGGGACCCACGAGCGTAAGGAATCAGCCCCAGCATTTT. Translation gives CASSLTGPTSVRNQPQHF. The complete variable domain, with remaining parts taken from reference TRBV5-6 and TRBJ1-5, reads DAGVTQSPTHLIKTRGQQVTLRCSPKSGHDTVSWYQQALGQGPQFIFQYYEEEERQRGNFPDRFSGHQFPNYSSELNVNALLLGDSALYLCASSLTGPTSVRNQPQHFGDGTRLSIL.